This TCR beta chain was identified in a study of monozygotic twins with inflammatory bowel disease. Broader study findings: Relative to healthy twins, IBD patients had fewer clonotypes in common with others, a gap that was especially apparent with disease activity.

A note on this clonotype: What it binds is not known.

This CDR3 region has 14 residues. Germline-derived CDR1 and CDR2 are SQVTM and ANQGSEA. Per sample, reverse transcription was split into eight reactions. TCRdb processed the 5' RACE reads again and assigns one entry to each CDR3 protein, with no DNA. The sample's table shows about 300,000 distinct CDR3 sequences. The genes are TRBV29-1 and TRBJ2-4; absent DNA, TCRdb's TRBD1 call cannot be checked. This TCR was sampled from a human donor with ulcerative colitis or Crohn's disease, or a healthy co-twin of an affected twin (not recorded which). The source material was blood. CDR3 loop: CSGELRGTKNIQYF.